This T cell receptor (beta chain) was sequenced for a study of metastatic and nonmetastatic thyroid tumors. For the study at large: Thyroid patients, malignant and benign, had repertoires compared across blood and tumor or nodule tissue. Notes on the study in general: According to reports, the diversity of TCR beta was significantly higher in malignant thyroid tumors than in benign nodules, and this held in both blood and tumor samples.

No patient received treatment before thyroid surgery. This CDR3 has 17 residues. The V and J ends lost 4 bases and 4 bases respectively, with 17 bases between them. Germline V CDR1 and CDR2: SGHAT, FQNNGV. TCRdb reprocessed the PCR reads using MiXCR. The table shows 30,000 to 35,000 clones, with around a third occurring only once. Turning to this clone: The target antigen is unknown.

The V gene is TRBV11-2, the J gene TRBJ1-6; D is ambiguous. This sequence originates from a female donor with papillary thyroid cancer or a benign thyroid nodule (not recorded which). Some clones in this sample may be carry-over from other donors' samples. Sequenced material: tumor tissue. The chain's CDR3 is CASSSTEDEGYNSPLHF. DNA for the CDR3: TGTGCCAGCAGCTCGACCGAGGACGAGGGTTATAATTCACCCCTCCACTTT.